What follows are 6 T cell receptor beta chains derived from one specimen sequenced in a study of blood T cell repertoires in COVID-19. Method: immunoSEQ multiplex PCR; TCRdb's copy keeps in-frame clones and lacks some. The table records some 670,000 clones, 85% to 90% of them present only once. The sequenced sample consisted of peripheral blood. The source is a woman aged 18-29 years with acute or convalescent COVID-19.

The chain uses TRBV29-1 and TRBJ1-1; D might be TRBD1 (5 bases). V lost 5 bases to trimming and J lost 1 base, with 11 bases between them. CDR3 size: 13 residues. CDR1 is SQVTM and CDR2 is ANQGSEA in the germline V gene. The CDR3 nucleotides are TGCAGCGTTCTGGGGGAGGGGAACACTGAAGCTTTCTTT. The encoded protein is CSVLGEGNTEAFF. The whole variable domain, remainder taken from reference TRBV29-1 and TRBJ1-1, is SAVISQKPSRDICQRGTSLTIQCQVDSQVTMMFWYRQQPGQSLTLIATANQGSEATYESGFVIDKFPISRPNLTFSTLTVSNMSPEDSSIYLCSVLGEGNTEAFFGQGTRLTVV.

V usage is TRBV7-9 and J usage is TRBJ2-5; perhaps TRBD1 as D (6 bases). The V end lost 5 bases, the J end lost 2 bases, and 15 bases lay between the germline ends. The CDR3 is 15 residues long. Germline loops: CDR1 SEHNR, CDR2 FQNEAQ (reference sequence). CDR3 sequence: CASSPTGFLQETQYF. The DNA for the CDR3 is TGTGCCAGCAGCCCAACAGGGTTTTTACAAGAGACCCAGTACTTC.

This chain uses TRBV6-1 with TRBJ2-7; 8 bases are a match to TRBD1. V shed 2 bases and J 1 base; nucleotides not matched to a gene: 1. The CDR3 sequence is 14 residues long. Germline V gene data show CDR1 as MNHNS and CDR2 as SASEGT. CDR3 region: CASSERDRSYEQYF. As DNA, the CDR3 is TGTGCCAGCAGTGAAAGGGACAGGTCCTACGAGCAGTACTTC.

J is TRBJ1-2 and V is TRBV30; the D gene is possibly TRBD1 (6 bases). CDR3 size: 13 residues. CDR1 is GTSNPN, CDR2 SVGIG, per germline (reference sequence). With 2 bases removed from V and 2 bases from J, the gap between germline ends came to 9 bases. CDR3 in amino acids: CAWSLGANYGYTF. The CDR3 DNA is TGTGCCTGGAGTTTGGGGGCAAACTATGGCTACACCTTC.

CDR3 in DNA: TGTGCACCTAGGGGCAGGGTCGGTCAGCCCCAGCATTTT. Its translation is CAPRGRVGQPQHF. The V gene is TRBV19, the J gene TRBJ1-5; perhaps TRBD1 as D (5 bases). Germline V CDR1 and CDR2: LNHDA, SQIVND (reference sequence). This CDR3 has 13 residues. The whole variable domain, filled in from reference TRBV19 and TRBJ1-5, reads DGGITQSPKYLFRKEGQNVTLSCEQNLNHDAMYWYRQDPGQGLRLIYYSQIVNDFQKGDIAEGYSVSREKKESFPLTVTSAQKNPTAFYLCAPRGRVGQPQHFGDGTRLSIL.

The CDR3, as DNA: TGTGCCAGCAGCTTACTTCCCGGACCGGGGGAGACCCAGTACTTC. Translated: CASSLLPGPGETQYF. The chain couples TRBV7-2 to TRBJ2-5, with D possibly being TRBD2 (5 bases). This CDR3 comprises 15 residues. V was cut by 2 bases and J by 5 bases, with 15 bases left in between. Germline values: CDR1 SGHTA, CDR2 FQGNSA.